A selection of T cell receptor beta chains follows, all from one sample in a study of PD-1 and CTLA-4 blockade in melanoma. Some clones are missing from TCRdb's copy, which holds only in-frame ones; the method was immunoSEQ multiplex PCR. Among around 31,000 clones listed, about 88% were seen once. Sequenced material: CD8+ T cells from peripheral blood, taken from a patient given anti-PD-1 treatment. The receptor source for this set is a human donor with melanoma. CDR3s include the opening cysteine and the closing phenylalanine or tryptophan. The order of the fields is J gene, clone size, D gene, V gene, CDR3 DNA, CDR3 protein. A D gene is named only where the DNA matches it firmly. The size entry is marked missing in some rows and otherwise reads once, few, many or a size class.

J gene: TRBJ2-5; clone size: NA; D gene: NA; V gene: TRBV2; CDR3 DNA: TGTGCCAGCAGTGATGCCGCCGTTACTCTGGACTTC; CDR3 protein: CASSDAAVTLDF
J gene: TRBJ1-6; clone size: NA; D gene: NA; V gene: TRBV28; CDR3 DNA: TGTGCCAGCAGTTCGGGGACTAACTTCTCACCCCTCCACTTT; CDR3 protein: CASSSGTNFSPLHF
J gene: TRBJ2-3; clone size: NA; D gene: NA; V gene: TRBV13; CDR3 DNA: TGTGCCAGCAGCCTCCGGGAAATCACAGATACGCAGTATTTT; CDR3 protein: CASSLREITDTQYF
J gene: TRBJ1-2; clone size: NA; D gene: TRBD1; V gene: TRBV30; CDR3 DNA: TGTGCCTGGAGCGGCACAGGGGACACTAACTATGGCTACACCTTC; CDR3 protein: CAWSGTGDTNYGYTF
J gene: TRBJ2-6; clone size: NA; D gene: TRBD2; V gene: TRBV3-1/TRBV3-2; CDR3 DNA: TGTGCCAGCAGCCAAGATCCCTTAGCGGGGGACTTCTCTGGGGCCAACGTCCTGACTTTC; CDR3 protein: CASSQDPLAGDFSGANVLTF
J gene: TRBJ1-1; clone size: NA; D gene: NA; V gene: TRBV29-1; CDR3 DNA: TGCAGCGTTGAGGCAAGGGGGGGCACTGAAGCTTTCTTT; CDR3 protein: CSVEARGGTEAFF
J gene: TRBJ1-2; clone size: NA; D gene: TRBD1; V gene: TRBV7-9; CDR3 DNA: TGTGCCAGCAGCTCGACAGGGAACCCCCTCCATGGCTACACCTTC; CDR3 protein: CASSSTGNPLHGYTF
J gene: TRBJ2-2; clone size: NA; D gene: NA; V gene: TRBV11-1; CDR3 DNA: TGTGCCAGCCGCAGAAACACCGGGGAGCTGTTTTTT; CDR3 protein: CASRRNTGELFF
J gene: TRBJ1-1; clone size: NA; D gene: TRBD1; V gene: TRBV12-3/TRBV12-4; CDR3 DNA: TGTGCCAGCAGCCGCCAGGGGGGGACTGAAGCTTTCTTT; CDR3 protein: CASSRQGGTEAFF
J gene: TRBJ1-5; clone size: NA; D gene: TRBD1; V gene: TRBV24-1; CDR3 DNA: TGTGCCACCAGTGACCCCAATGAGGACAGGGATCAGCCCCAGCATTTT; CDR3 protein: CATSDPNEDRDQPQHF
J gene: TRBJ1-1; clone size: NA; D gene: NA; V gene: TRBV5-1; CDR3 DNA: TGCGCCAGCAGCTTGGCCTCCCCGGGGGACACTGAAGCTTTCTTT; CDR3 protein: CASSLASPGDTEAFF
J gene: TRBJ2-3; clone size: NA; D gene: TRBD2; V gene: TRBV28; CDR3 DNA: TGTGCCAGCCGGACAGGGGCTAGCGGGGGGGCGGCAGATACGCAGTATTTT; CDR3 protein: CASRTGASGGAADTQYF
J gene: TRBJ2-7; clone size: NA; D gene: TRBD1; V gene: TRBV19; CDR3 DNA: TGTGCCAGTAGTTGGGACAGGTCTCGCGAGCAGTACTTC; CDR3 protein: CASSWDRSREQYF
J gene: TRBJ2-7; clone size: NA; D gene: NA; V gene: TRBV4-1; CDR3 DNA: TGCGCCAGCAGCCAAGGGGCAGTGGGCTACGAGCAGTACTTC; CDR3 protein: CASSQGAVGYEQYF
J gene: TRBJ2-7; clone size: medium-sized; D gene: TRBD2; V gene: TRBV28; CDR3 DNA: TGTGCCAGCAGTTCTTTCGGGACTAGCGGGGGAGGGTACGAGCAGTACTTC; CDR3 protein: CASSSFGTSGGGYEQYF
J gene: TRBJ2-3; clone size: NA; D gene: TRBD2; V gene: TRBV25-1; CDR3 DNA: TGTGCCAGCAGTGAATTCATAACTAGCGAAGTCGGGATGGGGCAGTATTTT; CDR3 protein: CASSEFITSEVGMGQYF
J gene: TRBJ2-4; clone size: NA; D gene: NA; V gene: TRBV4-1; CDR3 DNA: TGCGCCAGCAGCCAGCTACAGTTAGCCAAAAACATTCAGTACTTC; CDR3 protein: CASSQLQLAKNIQYF
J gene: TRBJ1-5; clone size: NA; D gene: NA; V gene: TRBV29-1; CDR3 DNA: TGCAGCGTAGCACGGGTGAGGGATCAGCCCCAGCATTTT; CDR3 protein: CSVARVRDQPQHF
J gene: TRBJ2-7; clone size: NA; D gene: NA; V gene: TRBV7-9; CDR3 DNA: TGTGCCAGCAGCAACACCCAGGGGTACGAGCAGTACTTC; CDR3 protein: CASSNTQGYEQYF
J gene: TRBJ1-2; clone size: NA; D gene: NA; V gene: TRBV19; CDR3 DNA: TGTGCCAGCCGAACCTTCTATGGCTACACCTTC; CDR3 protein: CASRTFYGYTF
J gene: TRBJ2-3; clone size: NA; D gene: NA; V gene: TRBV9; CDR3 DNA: TGTGCCAGCAGCGTAGGCGGACAGTCCACAGATACGCAGTATTTT; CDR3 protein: CASSVGGQSTDTQYF
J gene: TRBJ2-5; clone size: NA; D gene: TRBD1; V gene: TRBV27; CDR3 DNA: TGTGCCAGCAGTTTAATAAAGGGGACAGGAGAGACCCAGTACTTC; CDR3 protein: CASSLIKGTGETQYF
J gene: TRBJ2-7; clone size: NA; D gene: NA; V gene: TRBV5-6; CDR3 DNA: TGTGCCAGCAGCTTGGGTGGATCCGAGCAGTACTTC; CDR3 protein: CASSLGGSEQYF
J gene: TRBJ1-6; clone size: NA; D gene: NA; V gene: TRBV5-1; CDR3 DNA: TGCGCCAGCAGCCCGGCCGGGAATTCACCCCTCCACTTT; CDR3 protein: CASSPAGNSPLHF
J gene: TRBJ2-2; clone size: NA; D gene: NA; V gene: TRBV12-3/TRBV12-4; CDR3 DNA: TGTGCCAGCAGTTTTGCCGGGGAGCTGTTTTTT; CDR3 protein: CASSFAGELFF
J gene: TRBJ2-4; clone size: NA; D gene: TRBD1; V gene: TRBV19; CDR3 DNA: TGTGCCAGTAGTGCAGGGGGCGACGGCAAAAACATTCAGTACTTC; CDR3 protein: CASSAGGDGKNIQYF
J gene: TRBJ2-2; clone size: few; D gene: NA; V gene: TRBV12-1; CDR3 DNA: TGTGCCAGCAGCTTTCGGGTTACTAACACCGGGGAGCTGTTTTTT; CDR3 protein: CASSFRVTNTGELFF
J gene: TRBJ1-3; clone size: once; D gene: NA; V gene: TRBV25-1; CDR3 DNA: TGTGCCAGCAGTGAGTCCACCATATATTTT; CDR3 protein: CASSESTIYF
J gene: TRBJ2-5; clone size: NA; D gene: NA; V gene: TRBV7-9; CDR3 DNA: TGTGCCGCCGCGGGGGCAGGTCAAGAGACCCAGTACTTC; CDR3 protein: CAAAGAGQETQYF
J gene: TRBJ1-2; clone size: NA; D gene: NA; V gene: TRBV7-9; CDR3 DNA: TGTGCCAGCAGCCGAGGGCAGGGCCTGCTCTATGGCTACACCTTC; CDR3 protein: CASSRGQGLLYGYTF
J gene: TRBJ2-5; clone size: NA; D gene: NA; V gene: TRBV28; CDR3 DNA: TGTGCCAGCAGTCCCTCCGGAGGGCGCGAGACCCAGTACTTC; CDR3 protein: CASSPSGGRETQYF
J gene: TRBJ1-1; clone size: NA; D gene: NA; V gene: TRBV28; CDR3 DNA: TGTGCCAGCAAATTAGGGGCACGAGGAGCTGAAGCTTTCTTT; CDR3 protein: CASKLGARGAEAFF
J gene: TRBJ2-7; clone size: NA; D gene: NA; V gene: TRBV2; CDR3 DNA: TGTGCCAGCAGTGAGCTCGGAACGGTCAACCTTTACGAGCAGTACTTC; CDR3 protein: CASSELGTVNLYEQYF